These 26 T cell receptor beta chains came from one sample sequenced in a study of a mutant IDH1 vaccine in newly diagnosed glioma. For these receptors, no antigen is known. Time point meaning: week 35, safety follow-up. Vaccination used 300 ug of mutant IDH1 20-mer peptide per dose, with topical imiquimod. Profiling relied on immunoSEQ multiplex PCR, and the TCRdb table lists in-frame clones only, not all of them. Of some 29,000 clones in the sample, 65% to 80% were seen once. The material sequenced was PBMCs, taken from a glioma patient whose treatment included an IDH1 peptide vaccine. Receptor source: a man aged 45 to 65 with glioma.

This clone is a singleton in its sample. This rearrangement joins TRBV9 to TRBJ2-7, with D perhaps TRBD1 or TRBD2 (5 bases each). V dropped 3 bases and J dropped 6 bases, with 13 bases sitting between them. The CDR3 is made up of 13 amino acids. Germline V gene data show CDR1 as SGDLS and CDR2 as YYNGEE. The DNA for the CDR3 is TGTGCCAGCAGCGCCGGGACCACCGCCGAGCAGTACTTC. Translating it yields CASSAGTTAEQYF.

The rearrangement links TRBV15 to TRBJ1-5; TRBD1 matches 7 bases. The CDR3 loop spans 15 amino acids. V dropped 0 bases and J dropped 7; count of bases not matched to a gene: 6. Germline CDR1 reads LNHNV; CDR2 reads YYDKDF (reference sequence). CDR3 residues: CATSRDRGQRQPQHF. The CDR3 DNA sequence: TGTGCCACCAGCAGAGATCGGGGACAGAGGCAGCCCCAGCATTTT.

The genes are TRBV6-4 and TRBJ2-2; a weak D match, TRBD1 (5 bases). This CDR3 comprises 14 residues. The germline gives CDR1 MRHNA, CDR2 SNTAGT. V lost 4 bases, J lost 6 bases, and 12 bases lay in between. CDR3 in DNA: TGTGCCAGCAGTGCAGGGATGGAAGCCGGGGAGCTGTTTTTT. This sequence encodes CASSAGMEAGELFF.

This clone has only one observation. The rearrangement links TRBV4-1 to TRBJ1-2; D remains unclear. Per the germline V gene, CDR1 is MGHRA and CDR2 is YSYEKL. Trimming took off 0 bases at V and 4 bases at J, with 12 bases between the two ends. The CDR3 is 15 residues long. As DNA, the CDR3 is TGCGCCAGCAGCCAAGAATACGGGGTGAGCTATGGCTACACCTTC. Its translation is CASSQEYGVSYGYTF.

V is TRBV30 and J is TRBJ1-2; D gene unclear. There are 13 residues in the CDR3. The germline CDR1 and CDR2 sequences are GTSNPN and SVGIG (reference sequence). V lost 1 base and J 4 bases, leaving 10 bases between the germline ends. The CDR3 DNA follows: TGTGCCTGGAGTGGGATGGGTGGCTATGGCTACACCTTC. Protein: CAWSGMGGYGYTF.

This clone was counted a single time. The rearrangement links TRBV7-2 to TRBJ2-7, with 7 bases fitting TRBD2. In germline, CDR1 is SGHTA, CDR2 FQGNSA. The J segment lost 6 bases and the V segment lost 6 bases, leaving 2 bases of the junction unmatched. The length of the CDR3 is 11 residues. CDR3 in DNA: TGTGCCAGCAGTCCGGGGGGCGAGCAGTACTTC. Translation gives CASSPGGEQYF.

This chain connects TRBV29-1 to TRBJ2-7; D is possibly TRBD1 (6 bases). The CDR3 spans 13 residues. Germline V CDR1 and CDR2: SQVTM, ANQGSEA. V lost 4 bases to trimming and J lost 3 bases, with 13 bases between them. The CDR3 DNA follows: TGCAGCGTTGGCTCCGGACAGAACTACGAGCAGTACTTC. Translating gives CSVGSGQNYEQYF.

Details on this clone: One end of the junction varies from germline; a read error may be responsible. The chain is built from TRBV6-5 and TRBJ2-1; 10 positions match TRBD1. This CDR3 region has 14 residues. Looked up from germline, CDR1 is MNHEY and CDR2 is SVGAGI. The CDR3 region has the DNA TGTGCCAGCCGGAGACAGGGGGCCTACAGTGAGCAGTTCTTC. Its translation is CASRRQGAYSEQFF.

The CDR3 here is CASSKTTDSYEQYF. The CDR3 region has the DNA TGCGCCAGCAGCAAAACGACGGATTCCTACGAGCAGTACTTC. The genes are TRBV5-1 and TRBJ2-7; D ambiguous. V shed 4 bases and J shed 1 base, with 12 bases lying between them. The germline CDR1 and CDR2 sequences are SGHRS and YFSETQ. The CDR3 is 14 residues long.

V is TRBV2 and J is TRBJ2-5, with TRBD2 matching 9 bases. This CDR3 comprises 15 residues. The V gene's germline CDR1 is SNHLY and CDR2 FYNNEI. The junction had 11 bases not matched to a gene; V was cut back by 7 bases and J by 5 bases. CDR3 coding DNA: TGTGCCAGCACCCTGGGGACTAGCTTTGCGGAGACCCAGTACTTC. Translation gives CASTLGTSFAETQYF. The full variable domain, in which reference TRBV2 and TRBJ2-5 provide the parts outside the CDR3, is EPEVTQTPSHQVTQMGQEVILRCVPISNHLYFYWYRQILGQKVEFLVSFYNNEISEKSEIFDDQFSVERPDGSNFTLKIRSTKLEDSAMYFCASTLGTSFAETQYFGPGTRLLVL.

This sequence joins TRBV19 and TRBJ1-2; D is uncertain. CDR3 length: 12 residues. Trimming shortened V by 6 bases and J by 2 bases, and 7 bases separated the two germline ends. Germline CDR1 reads LNHDA; CDR2 reads SQIVND (reference sequence). CDR3 bases: TGTGCCAGTAGAGTCTCGAACTATGGCTACACCTTC. This sequence encodes CASRVSNYGYTF.

This chain's CDR3 is CASSLKTTDTQYF. The CDR3 nucleotides read TGTGCCAGCAGCTTGAAGACCACAGATACGCAGTATTTT. The J gene is TRBJ2-3, the V gene TRBV5-5; D gene uncertain. The CDR3 runs to 13 residues. The V end lost 1 base, the J end lost 2 bases, and 5 bases lay between the germline ends. Looked up from germline, CDR1 is SGHKS and CDR2 is YYEKEE (reference sequence).

This chain joins TRBV6-5 and TRBJ1-2; D is unresolved. V was trimmed by 4 bases and J by 4 bases, leaving 13 bases between them. The CDR3 contains 14 residues. Germline values: CDR1 MNHEY, CDR2 SVGAGI. DNA of the CDR3: TGTGCCAGCAGTTTACGGCCTTCCGTCTATGGCTACACCTTC. This codes for CASSLRPSVYGYTF.

V usage is TRBV5-1 and J usage is TRBJ1-4, with D unclear. Germline CDR1 SGHRS, CDR2 YFSETQ. Trimming stripped 0 bases from V and 7 bases from J, with 10 bases between. The CDR3 runs to 14 residues. CDR3 in DNA: TGCGCCAGCAGCTTGGAGGCCCATGGTGAAAAACTGTTTTTT. Its translation is CASSLEAHGEKLFF.

This clone was seen just once. The genes are TRBV13 and TRBJ1-3, with D unresolved. CDR1 PRHDT and CDR2 FYEKMQ come from the germline V gene (reference sequence). The CDR3 is 15 residues long. The V end lost 0 bases, the J end lost 4 bases, and 10 bases lay between the germline ends. The CDR3: CASSLGVGTGNTIYF. The CDR3 DNA follows: TGTGCCAGCAGCTTAGGTGTAGGAACGGGAAACACCATATATTTT.

V is TRBV4-3 and J is TRBJ2-2; TRBD2 is a possible D gene (5 bases). Germline CDR1 LGHNA, CDR2 YSLEER. CDR3 length equals 14 residues. V gave up 1 base and J gave up 10 bases, with 13 bases separating them. CDR3 DNA: TGCGCCAGCAGCCAAGCACGAGGTCGGGAGGAGCTGTTTTTT. Translation gives CASSQARGREELFF.

The V gene is TRBV27, the J gene TRBJ2-1; 7 positions agree with TRBD1. V trimming: 6 bases; J trimming: 9 bases; junction bases outside the gene matches: 11. CDR1 is MNHEY, CDR2 SMNVEV, per germline (reference sequence). This CDR3 has 14 amino acids. CDR3 region: CASRPTQGFSEQFF. CDR3 nucleotides: TGTGCCAGCAGACCTACACAGGGGTTCAGTGAGCAGTTCTTC.

The gene calls are TRBV5-6 and TRBJ2-7; 7 bases match TRBD1. The CDR3 spans 13 residues. Germline V gene sequence: CDR1 SGHDT, CDR2 YYEEEE. V shed 2 bases and J 6 bases; nucleotides not matched to a gene: 5. The CDR3 bases are TGTGCCAGCAGCTTAAGACAGGGATTCGAGCAGTACTTC. Encoded protein: CASSLRQGFEQYF.

V gene TRBV4-3 combines with J gene TRBJ2-7; 7 nucleotides match TRBD1. The germline V gene encodes CDR1 LGHNA and CDR2 YSLEER. The CDR3 length is 14 residues. J lost 5 bases, V lost 1 base, and 5 bases had no gene match. The DNA for the CDR3 is TGCGCCAGCAGCCAAGTCAACAGGGGAGACGAGCAGTACTTC. Translating gives CASSQVNRGDEQYF.

The chain carries TRBV4-3 and TRBJ1-2, with a tentative D call TRBD1 (5 bases). The CDR3 runs to 15 residues. CDR1 and CDR2 (germline): LGHNA, YSLEER. Trimming removed 1 base at V and 2 bases at J, with 11 bases between. Written as DNA, the CDR3 is TGCGCCAGCAGCCAAGTCGCCGGGACCAACTATGGCTACACCTTC. Translating gives CASSQVAGTNYGYTF.

The chain uses TRBV5-1 and TRBJ2-2; no firm D call. Germline assignment: CDR1 SGHRS and CDR2 YFSETQ. The CDR3 runs to 13 residues. Trimming stripped 0 bases from V and 7 bases from J, with 7 bases between. CDR3 in amino acids: CASSLGAGGELFF. The CDR3 bases are TGCGCCAGCAGCTTGGGGGCAGGCGGGGAGCTGTTTTTT.

This chain connects TRBV7-2 to TRBJ1-1; no firm D call. The germline V and J ends were trimmed by 1 base and 1 base, with 7 bases remaining between them. The CDR3 contains 14 residues. Germline CDR1 is SGHTA and CDR2 is FQGNSA. CDR3 sequence reads: CASSLGFRNTEAFF. CDR3 coding DNA: TGTGCCAGCAGCTTAGGTTTTCGGAACACTGAAGCTTTCTTT.

The V gene is TRBV21-1, the J gene TRBJ1-4; the listed D gene, TRBD1, was not tested against the DNA. TRBV21-1 is a pseudogene locus. The CDR3 is 14 residues long. CDR3 bases: TGTGCCAGCAAATCCGGGACAGGGGGTGAAAAACTGTTTTTT. Its translation is CASKSGTGGEKLFF.

The rearrangement joins TRBV30 to TRBJ1-6; no definite D call. The CDR3 is made up of 16 amino acids. The germline CDR1 and CDR2 sequences are GTSNPN and SVGIG (reference sequence). Trimming pared 0 bases from V and 0 bases from J, leaving 9 bases between. Here the CDR3 reads CAWSVEGSSYNSPLHF. The CDR3 DNA sequence: TGTGCCTGGAGTGTGGAGGGAAGCTCCTATAATTCACCCCTCCACTTT.

V and J are TRBV29-1 and TRBJ1-4; D may be TRBD1 (6 bases). Trimming removed 5 bases at V and 3 bases at J, with 10 bases between. The germline gives CDR1 SQVTM, CDR2 ANQGSEA. The CDR3 is 13 amino acids. The CDR3 reads CSVKDSPNEKLFF. The CDR3 DNA is TGCAGCGTTAAGGACAGCCCTAATGAAAAACTGTTTTTT.

The chain links TRBV20-1 to TRBJ1-5, with D perhaps TRBD1 (5 bases). The V end was cut by 6 bases, the J end by 11 bases, with 14 bases between. The V gene's germline CDR1 is DFQATT and CDR2 SNEGSKA (reference sequence). The CDR3 loop spans 11 amino acids. CDR3 bases: TGCAGTGCCCGTCATGCGGGGGCCCAGCATTTT. Translating it yields CSARHAGAQHF.